The table lists the clone carrying this TCR beta chain with many counts. Its specificity is not known. Germline V CDR1 and CDR2: KGHDR, SFDVKD. The CDR3 is 15 amino acids. V dropped 4 bases and J dropped 3 bases, with 13 bases sitting between them. Quantitative 5'-RACE with molecular barcodes was used to make the TCR beta libraries. TCRdb independently ran MiXCR on the 5' RACE reads; one entry per CDR3 protein. The sample includes 200,000 to 250,000 distinct CDR3 sequences, approximately 10% of them seen just once. The record originates from a study of CD8 T cells in ankylosing spondylitis. General study results and limits: Disease-linked clones reportedly concentrated significantly in matched ankylosing spondylitis synovial fluid. About 8 highly homologous variants formed a TCR beta motif that appeared characteristic of ankylosing spondylitis blood.

V gene TRBV24-1 combines with J gene TRBJ2-3; D is possibly TRBD2 (5 bases). Sequencing used blood, either unsorted or a sorted T cell fraction (not recorded which). The clonotype comes from a male donor with ankylosing spondylitis or in good health (not recorded which). For the CDR3, the DNA is TGTGCCACCAGTGACGCAGAGGTAGCGACAGATACGCAGTATTTT. Translation gives CATSDAEVATDTQYF.